The sequence of this TCR beta chain was determined in a study of graft-versus-host responses after intestinal transplantation. Study background: In this cohort, recipients had multivisceral, liver-intestinal, or isolated intestinal transplants. Following induction with anti-thymocyte globulin, all recipients were given tacrolimus and steroids for about 3 years. General observations from the study: High graft-versus-host to host-versus-graft clonal ratios were seen in allografts of patients with graft-donor T cell macrochimerism.

Measured with immunoSEQ multiplex PCR; TCRdb has only the in-frame clones, and not every one. In the table there are tens of thousands of clones, 91% of which are singletons. In its sample, this clone was seen a few times. No antigen is known for it. Unmatched junction bases numbered 4, after V lost 7 bases and J lost 1 base. The germline V gene has CDR1 MNHNY and CDR2 SVGAGI (reference sequence). This CDR3 contains 16 residues. Material: unstimulated CD4+ T cells sorted from spleen or lymph node cells, obtained before transplant. The sequence was obtained from a human donor who was the organ donor for an intestinal transplant. V and J are TRBV6-6 and TRBJ1-6, with 10 bases lining up with TRBD1. Written as DNA, the CDR3 is TGTGCCAGCACTTGGGACAGGGGATCCTATAATTCACCCCTCCACTTT. Its protein product is CASTWDRGSYNSPLHF.